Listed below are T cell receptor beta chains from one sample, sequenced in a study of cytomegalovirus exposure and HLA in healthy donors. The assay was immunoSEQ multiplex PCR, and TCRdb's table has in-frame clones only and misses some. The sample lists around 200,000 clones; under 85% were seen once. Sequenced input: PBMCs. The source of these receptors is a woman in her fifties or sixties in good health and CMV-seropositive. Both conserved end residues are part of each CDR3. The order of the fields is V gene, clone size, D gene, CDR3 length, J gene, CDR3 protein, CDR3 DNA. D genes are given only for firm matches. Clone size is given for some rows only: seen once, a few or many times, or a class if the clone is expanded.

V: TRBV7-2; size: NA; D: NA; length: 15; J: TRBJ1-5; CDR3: CASSLGGEVDQPQHF; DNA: TGTGCCAGCAGCTTAGGGGGGGAGGTGGATCAGCCCCAGCATTTT
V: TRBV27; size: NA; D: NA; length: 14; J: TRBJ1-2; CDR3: CASSLSVQSYGYTF; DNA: TGTGCCAGCAGTTTATCCGTACAATCCTATGGCTACACCTTC
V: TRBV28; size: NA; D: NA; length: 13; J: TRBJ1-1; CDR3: CASSWSENTEAFF; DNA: TGTGCCAGCAGTTGGTCAGAGAACACTGAAGCTTTCTTT
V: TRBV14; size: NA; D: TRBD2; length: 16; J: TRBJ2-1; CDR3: CASSQSSGGYYNEQFF; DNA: TGTGCCAGCAGCCAATCAAGCGGGGGGTACTACAATGAGCAGTTCTTC
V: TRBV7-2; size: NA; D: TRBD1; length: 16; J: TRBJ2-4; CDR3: CASSPQTGTGEYIQYF; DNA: TGTGCCAGCAGCCCGCAGACCGGGACAGGGGAATACATTCAGTACTTC
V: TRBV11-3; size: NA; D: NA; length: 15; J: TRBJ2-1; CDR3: CASSLVGSSYNEQFF; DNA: TGTGCCAGCAGCTTAGTTGGGAGCTCCTACAATGAGCAGTTCTTC
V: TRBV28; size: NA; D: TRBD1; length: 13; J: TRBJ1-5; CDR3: CASTPQGEQPQHF; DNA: TGTGCCAGCACCCCGCAGGGGGAGCAGCCCCAGCATTTT
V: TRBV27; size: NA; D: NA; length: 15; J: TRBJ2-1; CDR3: CASREGISRYNEQFF; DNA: TGTGCCAGCAGGGAGGGTATTTCGCGCTACAATGAGCAGTTCTTC
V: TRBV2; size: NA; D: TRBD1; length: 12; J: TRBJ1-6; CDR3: CASTGTGKTLHF; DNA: TGTGCCAGCACCGGGACAGGGAAAACCCTCCACTTT
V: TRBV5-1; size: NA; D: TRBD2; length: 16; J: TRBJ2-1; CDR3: CASSLSLAGGPHEQFF; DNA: TGCGCCAGCAGCTTGAGCCTAGCGGGGGGGCCGCATGAGCAGTTCTTC
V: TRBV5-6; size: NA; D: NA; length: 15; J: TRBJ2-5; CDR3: CASSFRGQGQETQYF; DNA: TGTGCCAGCAGCTTTAGGGGTCAGGGTCAAGAGACCCAGTACTTC
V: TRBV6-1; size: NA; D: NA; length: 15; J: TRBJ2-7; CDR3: CASSRPEGVTYEQYF; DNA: TGTGCCAGCAGCAGGCCCGAGGGGGTTACCTACGAGCAGTACTTC
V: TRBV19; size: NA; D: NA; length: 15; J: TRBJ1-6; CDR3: CASSILQGGDSPLHF; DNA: TGTGCCAGTAGTATACTACAGGGTGGGGATTCACCCCTCCACTTT
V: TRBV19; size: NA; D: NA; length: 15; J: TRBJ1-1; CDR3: CASSIERGLSTEAFF; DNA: TGTGCCAGTAGTATAGAAAGGGGCCTGAGCACTGAAGCTTTCTTT
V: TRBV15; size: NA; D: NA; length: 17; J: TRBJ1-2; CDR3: CATSRDLGQRINYGYTF; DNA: TGTGCCACCAGCAGAGATCTAGGACAGCGGATAAACTATGGCTACACCTTC
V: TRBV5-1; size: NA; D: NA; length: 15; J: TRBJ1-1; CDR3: CASSSGPTGAAEAFF; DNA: TGCGCCAGCAGCTCGGGCCCCACCGGAGCGGCTGAAGCTTTCTTT
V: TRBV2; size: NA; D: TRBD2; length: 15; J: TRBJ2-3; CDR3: CASSGGKRSTDTQYF; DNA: TGTGCCAGCAGCGGGGGGAAGAGGAGCACAGATACGCAGTATTTT
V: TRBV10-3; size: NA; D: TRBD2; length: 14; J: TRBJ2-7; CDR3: CAARTSGGSYEQYF; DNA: TGTGCCGCCCGGACTAGCGGGGGCTCCTACGAGCAGTACTTC
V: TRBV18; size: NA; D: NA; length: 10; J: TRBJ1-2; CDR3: CATAGDGYTF; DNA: TGTGCCACCGCAGGGGATGGCTACACCTTC
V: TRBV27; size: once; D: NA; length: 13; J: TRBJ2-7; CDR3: CASSLPGAYEQYF; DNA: TGTGCCAGCAGTTTACCAGGGGCCTACGAGCAGTACTTC
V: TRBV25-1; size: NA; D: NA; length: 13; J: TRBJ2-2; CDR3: CASQGPNTGELFF; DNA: TGTGCCAGCCAGGGGCCGAACACCGGGGAGCTGTTTTTT
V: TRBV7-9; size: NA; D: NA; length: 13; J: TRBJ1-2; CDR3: CSSSSRGNYGYTF; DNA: TGTTCCAGCAGCTCGAGAGGGAACTATGGCTACACCTTC
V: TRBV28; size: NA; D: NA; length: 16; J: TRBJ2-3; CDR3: CASSSPPAASTDTQYF; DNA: TGTGCCAGCAGTTCCCCCCCAGCGGCTAGCACAGATACGCAGTATTTT
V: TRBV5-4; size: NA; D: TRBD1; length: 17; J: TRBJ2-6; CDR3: CASSLGTGKAGANVLTF; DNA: TGTGCCAGCAGCTTAGGGACAGGGAAGGCTGGGGCCAACGTCCTGACTTTC
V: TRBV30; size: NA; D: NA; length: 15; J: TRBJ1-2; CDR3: CAWSAGTGGFYGYTF; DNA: TGTGCCTGGAGTGCCGGGACCGGGGGGTTCTATGGCTACACCTTC
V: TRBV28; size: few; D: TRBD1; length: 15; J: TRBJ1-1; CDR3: CASRETGGRNTEAFF; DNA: TGTGCCAGCAGAGAGACAGGGGGCAGGAACACTGAAGCTTTCTTT
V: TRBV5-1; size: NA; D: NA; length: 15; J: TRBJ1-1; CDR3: CASSTAQEWDTEAFF; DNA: TGCGCCAGCAGCACAGCACAAGAATGGGACACTGAAGCTTTCTTT
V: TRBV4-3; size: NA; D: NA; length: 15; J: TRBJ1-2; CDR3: CASSQRLGGAGGYTF; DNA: TGCGCCAGCAGCCAACGGCTGGGGGGGGCTGGAGGCTACACCTTC
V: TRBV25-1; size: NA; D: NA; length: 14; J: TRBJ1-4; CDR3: CASRADRVNEKLFF; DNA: TGTGCCAGCAGGGCGGACAGAGTTAATGAAAAACTGTTTTTT
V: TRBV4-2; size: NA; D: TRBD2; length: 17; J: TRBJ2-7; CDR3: CASSPSTRLAGSFEQYF; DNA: TGTGCCAGCAGCCCTTCGACAAGACTAGCGGGGTCTTTCGAGCAGTACTTC
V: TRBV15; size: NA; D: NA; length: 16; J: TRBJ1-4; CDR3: CATSITTRGYHEKLFF; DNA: TGTGCCACCAGCATAACGACAAGGGGCTATCATGAAAAACTGTTTTTT
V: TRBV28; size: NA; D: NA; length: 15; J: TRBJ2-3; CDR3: CASSGTFASTDTQYF; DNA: TGTGCCAGCAGCGGGACTTTCGCTAGCACAGATACGCAGTATTTT
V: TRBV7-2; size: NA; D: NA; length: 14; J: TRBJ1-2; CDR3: CASSLAGEGYGYTF; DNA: TGTGCCAGCAGCTTAGCCGGGGAAGGCTATGGCTACACCTTC
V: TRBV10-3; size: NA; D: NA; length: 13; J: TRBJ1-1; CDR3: CASLKDMNGEAFF; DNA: TGTGCCAGCCTAAAAGATATGAACGGTGAAGCTTTCTTT
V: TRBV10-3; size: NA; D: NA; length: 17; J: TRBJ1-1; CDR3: CAIGDLVGRGSHSEAFF; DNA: TGTGCCATCGGGGATTTGGTGGGCAGGGGTTCTCATTCTGAAGCTTTCTTT
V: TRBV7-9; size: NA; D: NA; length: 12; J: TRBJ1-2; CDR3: CSSSMGARGYTF; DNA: TGTTCCAGCAGCATGGGAGCAAGAGGCTACACCTTC
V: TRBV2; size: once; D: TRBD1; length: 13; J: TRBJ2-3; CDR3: CATQLTGADTQYF; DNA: TGTGCCACGCAGTTGACAGGGGCGGATACGCAGTATTTT
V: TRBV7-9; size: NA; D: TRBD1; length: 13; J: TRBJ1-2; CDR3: CASSPGQGDGYTF; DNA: TGTGCCAGCAGCCCGGGACAGGGGGACGGCTACACCTTC
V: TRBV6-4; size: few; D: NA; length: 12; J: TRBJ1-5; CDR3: CARRQAGQPQHF; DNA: TGTGCCAGACGACAGGCTGGACAGCCCCAGCATTTT
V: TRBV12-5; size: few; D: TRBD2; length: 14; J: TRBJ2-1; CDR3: CASRGESSYNEQFF; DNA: TGTGCTAGCCGGGGGGAGAGCTCCTACAATGAGCAGTTCTTC
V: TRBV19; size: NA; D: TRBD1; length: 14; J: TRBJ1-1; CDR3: CASSIGTANTEAFF; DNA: TGTGCCAGTAGTATTGGGACAGCGAACACTGAAGCTTTCTTT
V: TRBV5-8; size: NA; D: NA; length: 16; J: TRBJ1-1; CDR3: CASSAVTGILNTEAFF; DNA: TGTGCCAGCAGCGCTGTGACTGGCATATTGAACACTGAAGCTTTCTTT
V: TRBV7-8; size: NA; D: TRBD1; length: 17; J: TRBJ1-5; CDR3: CASSARDRGFSNQPQHF; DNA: TGTGCCAGCAGCGCCCGGGACAGGGGATTCAGCAATCAGCCCCAGCATTTT
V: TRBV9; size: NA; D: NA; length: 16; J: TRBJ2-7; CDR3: CASSVAGWGDLYEQYF; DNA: TGTGCCAGCAGCGTAGCTGGGTGGGGGGACCTCTACGAGCAGTACTTC
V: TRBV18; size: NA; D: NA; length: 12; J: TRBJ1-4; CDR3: CASSTLSEKLFF; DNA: TGTGCCAGCTCAACGCTATCCGAAAAACTGTTTTTT
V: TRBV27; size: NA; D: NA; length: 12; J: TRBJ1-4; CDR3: CASRKSGEKLFF; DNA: TGTGCCAGCAGAAAATCAGGCGAAAAACTGTTTTTT
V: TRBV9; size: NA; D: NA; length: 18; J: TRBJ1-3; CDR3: CASSVVSEPRIPGNTIYF; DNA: TGTGCCAGCAGCGTAGTTTCAGAGCCGCGGATCCCTGGAAACACCATATATTTT
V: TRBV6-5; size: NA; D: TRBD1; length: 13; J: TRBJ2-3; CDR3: CASRRGHTDTQYF; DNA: TGTGCCAGCAGGAGGGGGCACACAGATACGCAGTATTTT
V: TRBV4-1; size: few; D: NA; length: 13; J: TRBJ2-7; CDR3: CASSQVAVDEQYF; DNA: TGCGCCAGCAGCCAAGTTGCAGTGGACGAGCAGTACTTC
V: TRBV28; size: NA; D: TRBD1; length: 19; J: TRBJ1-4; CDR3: CASRRGESQGARLTEKLFF; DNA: TGTGCCAGCAGGAGGGGAGAATCACAGGGGGCCAGGCTTACTGAAAAACTGTTTTTT
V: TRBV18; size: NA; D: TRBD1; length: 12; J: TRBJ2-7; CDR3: CASSGTGNEQYF; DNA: TGTGCCAGCTCCGGGACAGGGAACGAGCAGTACTTC
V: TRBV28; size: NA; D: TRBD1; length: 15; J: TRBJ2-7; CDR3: CASSRGDSSSYEQYF; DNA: TGTGCCAGCAGCAGAGGGGACAGTAGCTCCTACGAGCAGTACTTC
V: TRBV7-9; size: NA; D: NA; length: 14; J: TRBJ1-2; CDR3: CASSLDTVFYGYTF; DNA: TGTGCCAGCAGCTTAGATACAGTCTTCTATGGCTACACCTTC
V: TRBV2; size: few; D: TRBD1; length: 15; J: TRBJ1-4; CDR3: CASRTQGATNEKLFF; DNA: TGTGCCAGCAGAACTCAGGGGGCAACTAATGAAAAACTGTTTTTT
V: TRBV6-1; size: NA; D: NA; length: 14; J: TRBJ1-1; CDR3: CASSEADRRTEAFF; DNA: TGTGCCAGCAGTGAAGCGGACAGACGCACTGAAGCTTTCTTT
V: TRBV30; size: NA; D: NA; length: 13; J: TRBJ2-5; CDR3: CAWSVQNQETQYF; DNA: TGTGCCTGGAGTGTACAGAACCAAGAGACCCAGTACTTC
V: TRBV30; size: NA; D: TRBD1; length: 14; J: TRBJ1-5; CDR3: CAWRGQGSYQPQHF; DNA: TGTGCCTGGAGGGGACAGGGGTCGTATCAGCCCCAGCATTTT
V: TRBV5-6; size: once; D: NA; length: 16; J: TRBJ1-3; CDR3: CASSLGPRSSGNTIYF; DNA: TGTGCCAGCAGCTTGGGCCCGCGGAGCTCTGGAAACACCATATATTTT
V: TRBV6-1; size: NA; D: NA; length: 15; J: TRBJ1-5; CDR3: CASSDGAAGNQPQHF; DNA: TGTGCCAGCAGTGATGGGGCCGCGGGCAATCAGCCCCAGCATTTT